The 21 T cell receptor beta chains in this list originate from one sample, sequenced in a study of cytomegalovirus exposure and HLA in healthy donors. Primers for the PCR totalled 60 Vbeta and 13 Jbeta. This table comes from immunoSEQ multiplex PCR, and its TCRdb copy is limited to in-frame clones, with some not included. Of 150,000 to 200,000 clones listed, roughly 84% were seen once; the top ten hold roughly 1%. Sequenced: PBMCs. The receptors were gathered from a man younger than 45 in good health and CMV-seronegative.

The chain recombines TRBV5-1 with TRBJ2-2, with D maybe TRBD2 (7 bases). V shed 4 bases and J shed 3 bases, with 19 bases lying between them. Germline V lookup: CDR1 SGHRS, CDR2 YFSETQ. The CDR3 is 17 amino acids. The CDR3 loop reads CASSNTGRVYHTGELFF. In DNA, the CDR3 is TGCGCCAGCAGCAATACAGGGAGGGTCTACCACACCGGGGAGCTGTTTTTT.

V is TRBV7-9 and J is TRBJ2-5, with 11 positions matching TRBD2. With V trimmed by 4 bases and J by 2 bases, 9 bases remained unmatched. This CDR3 is built from 17 residues. Germline loops: CDR1 SEHNR, CDR2 FQNEAQ (reference sequence). The CDR3 sequence: CASSSGASGGLQETQYF. For the CDR3, the DNA is TGTGCCAGCAGCTCCGGGGCTAGCGGGGGGCTTCAAGAGACCCAGTACTTC.

CDR3 sequence: CASSYGEGQFNEKLFF. The CDR3 DNA sequence: TGTGCCAGCAGTTACGGGGAAGGACAGTTTAATGAAAAACTGTTTTTT. The V call is TRBV6-5, the J call TRBJ1-4; possible D gene TRBD1, 6 bases. In germline, CDR1 is MNHEY, CDR2 SVGAGI. This CDR3 region has 16 residues. V lost 2 bases to trimming and J lost 4 bases, with 14 bases between them.

The rearrangement joins TRBV9 to TRBJ2-7; 8 positions agree with TRBD1. V was clipped by 4 bases and J by 1 base; unmatched bases: 4. The CDR3 sequence is 14 residues long. Germline V gene data show CDR1 as SGDLS and CDR2 as YYNGEE. Written as DNA, the CDR3 is TGTGCCAGCAGCCCCCGGGACAGGTCCTACGAGCAGTACTTC. It is translated as CASSPRDRSYEQYF.

The chain couples TRBV2 to TRBJ1-5; 9 bases fit TRBD1. CDR1 SNHLY and CDR2 FYNNEI come from the germline V gene. Unmatched junction bases numbered 7, after V lost 6 bases and J lost 1 base. The CDR3 extends over 16 amino acids. DNA for the CDR3: TGTGCCAGCAGAGCACAGGGGGCGTCGAGCAATCAGCCCCAGCATTTT. It is translated as CASRAQGASSNQPQHF. Full variable domain (missing parts from reference TRBV2 and TRBJ1-5): EPEVTQTPSHQVTQMGQEVILRCVPISNHLYFYWYRQILGQKVEFLVSFYNNEISEKSEIFDDQFSVERPDGSNFTLKIRSTKLEDSAMYFCASRAQGASSNQPQHFGDGTRLSIL.

The chain uses TRBV29-1 and TRBJ2-7, with D uncertain. Germline loops: CDR1 SQVTM, CDR2 ANQGSEA. The CDR3 spans 14 residues. The V end lost 2 bases, the J end lost 4 bases, and 15 bases lay between the germline ends. The CDR3 reads CSVELRSPTYEQYF. The CDR3 coding sequence is TGCAGCGTTGAATTGCGTTCCCCGACTTACGAGCAGTACTTC.

This chain connects TRBV4-2 to TRBJ1-1, with unresolved D. V lost 0 bases and J lost 0, with 11 bases in between. CDR3 length: 16 residues. The germline V gene encodes CDR1 LGHNA and CDR2 YNFKEQ. CDR3 sequence (DNA): TGTGCCAGCAGCCAAGATCGGCACAGCCTGAACACTGAAGCTTTCTTT. It translates to CASSQDRHSLNTEAFF.

V and J are TRBV5-5 and TRBJ1-5, with TRBD1 as a possible D gene (6 bases). Germline CDR1 SGHKS, CDR2 YYEKEE (reference sequence). V gave up 0 bases and J gave up 1 base, with 11 bases separating them. The CDR3 sequence is 16 residues long. CDR3 sequence: CASSLGAGASNQPQHF. CDR3 DNA: TGTGCCAGCAGCTTGGGGGCGGGGGCAAGCAATCAGCCCCAGCATTTT.

The chain recombines TRBV6-5 with TRBJ2-7; 7 positions agree with TRBD2. The CDR3 is 15 amino acids. CDR1 is MNHEY, CDR2 SVGAGI, per germline. V lost 4 bases and J lost 3; bases outside the gene matches: 9. The DNA of the CDR3 is TGTGCCAGCAGTTTCGAGAGCGGGACTTTCTACGAGCAGTACTTC. Translation gives CASSFESGTFYEQYF.

V and J are TRBV15 and TRBJ2-3; 12 positions match TRBD2. Per germline, CDR1 LNHNV and CDR2 YYDKDF (reference sequence). V shed 6 bases and J 6 bases; nucleotides not matched to a gene: 7. CDR3 length equals 15 residues. CDR3: CATRPGLAGGDTQYF. In nucleotides, the CDR3 is TGTGCCACCAGACCGGGTCTAGCGGGGGGGGATACGCAGTATTTT.

V usage is TRBV11-2 and J usage is TRBJ1-1; D not resolved. The CDR3 length is 16 residues. Germline V gene sequence: CDR1 SGHAT, CDR2 FQNNGV. Trimming removed 2 bases at V and 3 bases at J, with 16 bases between. CDR3 amino acids: CASSLRFGLRDTEAFF. In DNA form, the CDR3 reads TGTGCCAGCAGCTTACGGTTCGGCTTACGGGACACTGAAGCTTTCTTT.

This sequence joins TRBV7-9 and TRBJ2-3; 8 positions match TRBD1. CDR1 SEHNR and CDR2 FQNEAQ come from the germline V gene (reference sequence). J was trimmed by 1 base and V by 2 bases; bases with no gene match: 2. The CDR3 totals 15 residues. CDR3 in amino acids: CASSLKGQGTDTQYF. CDR3 nucleotides: TGTGCCAGCAGCTTAAAGGGACAGGGCACAGATACGCAGTATTTT.

The rearrangement joins TRBV5-1 to TRBJ1-1; no clear D gene. In germline, CDR1 is SGHRS, CDR2 YFSETQ. V was pared by 5 bases and J by 6 bases, with 20 bases between. The CDR3 extends over 15 amino acids. CDR3 region: CASSLARVGLPEAFF. The CDR3 coding sequence is TGCGCCAGCAGTTTAGCCCGTGTGGGTCTCCCTGAAGCTTTCTTT.

The chain couples TRBV30 to TRBJ1-2; D is possibly TRBD1 (6 bases). The V end lost 8 bases, the J end lost 4 bases, and 17 bases lay between the germline ends. Germline CDR1 reads GTSNPN; CDR2 reads SVGIG (reference sequence). The CDR3 length is 13 residues. For the CDR3, the DNA is TGTGCCCAGGGCGGGGGGCGCATCTATGGCTACACCTTC. Residues: CAQGGGRIYGYTF.

The chain carries TRBV7-9 and TRBJ1-1, with TRBD1 as a possible D gene (6 bases). The CDR3 sequence is 15 residues long. In germline, CDR1 is SEHNR, CDR2 FQNEAQ (reference sequence). The V gene lost 3 bases and the J gene lost 1 base, with 12 bases spanning the gap. CDR3 nucleotides: TGTGCCAGCAGCTTCGGTCCAGGGGAGAACACTGAAGCTTTCTTT. This sequence encodes CASSFGPGENTEAFF.

V and J are TRBV27 and TRBJ2-7; 11 bases are shared with TRBD1. The CDR3 spans 16 residues. Germline V lookup: CDR1 MNHEY, CDR2 SMNVEV (reference sequence). V lost 7 bases, J lost 7 bases, and 15 bases stayed unmatched. CDR3 amino acids: CASNSRDRGGRGEQYF. The DNA of the CDR3 is TGTGCCAGCAATTCCAGGGACAGGGGGGGCCGGGGGGAGCAGTACTTC.

The rearrangement uses TRBV5-1 and TRBJ1-2; 7 bases line up with TRBD1. The V gene's germline CDR1 is SGHRS and CDR2 YFSETQ. The V segment lost 4 bases and the J segment 1 base; nucleotides outside the gene matches: 7. The CDR3 contains 15 residues. CDR3 coding DNA: TGCGCCAGCAGCCCTACGGGACAGAATAACTATGGCTACACCTTC. Translation gives CASSPTGQNNYGYTF.

The chain links TRBV30 to TRBJ2-7, with TRBD1 matching over 7 bases. V gave up 4 bases and J gave up 6 bases; unmatched junction bases: 3. Germline CDR1 is GTSNPN and CDR2 is SVGIG (reference sequence). This CDR3 has 11 amino acids. The DNA of the CDR3 is TGTGCCTGGAAGAGACAGGGCGAGCAGTACTTC. Its protein product is CAWKRQGEQYF.

Regarding this clone: Within the sample, other DNA sequences also encode this same CDR3. The J gene is TRBJ2-5, the V gene TRBV5-1; TRBD1 matches at 7 bases. The CDR3 has 14 amino acids. V gave up 6 bases and J gave up 5 bases; unmatched junction bases: 10. Germline V lookup: CDR1 SGHRS, CDR2 YFSETQ. The CDR3 reads CASTEQGMGETQYF. In nucleotides, the CDR3 is TGCGCCAGCACCGAACAGGGGATGGGTGAGACCCAGTACTTC.

The CDR3 DNA sequence: TGTGCCAGCAGTCCCCGGACAGGGCGGACCTACGAGCAGTACTTC. Translating it yields CASSPRTGRTYEQYF. The chain links TRBV6-6 to TRBJ2-7; 8 nucleotides align to TRBD1. The trim removed 5 bases at V and 2 bases at J, leaving 8 bases unmatched. Germline lookup yields CDR1 MNHNY and CDR2 SVGAGI (reference sequence). The CDR3 runs 15 residues.

The V gene is TRBV4-1, the J gene TRBJ2-5, with D maybe TRBD2 (5 bases). Germline V gene data show CDR1 as MGHRA and CDR2 as YSYEKL. The V and J ends lost 5 bases and 2 bases respectively, with 18 bases between them. This CDR3 has 16 amino acids. The CDR3 bases are TGCGCCAGCAGCTTCACAGCCAGCGGTTATCAAGAGACCCAGTACTTC. Its translation is CASSFTASGYQETQYF.